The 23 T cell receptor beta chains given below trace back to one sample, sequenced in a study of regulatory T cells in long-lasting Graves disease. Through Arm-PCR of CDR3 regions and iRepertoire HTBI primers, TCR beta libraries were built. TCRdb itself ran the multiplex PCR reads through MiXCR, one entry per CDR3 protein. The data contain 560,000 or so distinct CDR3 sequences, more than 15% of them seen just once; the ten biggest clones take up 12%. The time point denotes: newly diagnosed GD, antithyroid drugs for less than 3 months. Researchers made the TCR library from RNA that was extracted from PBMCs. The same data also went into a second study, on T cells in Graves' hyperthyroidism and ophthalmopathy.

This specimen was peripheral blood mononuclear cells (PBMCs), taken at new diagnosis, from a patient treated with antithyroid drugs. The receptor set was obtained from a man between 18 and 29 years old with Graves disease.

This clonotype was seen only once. The CDR3 nucleotides read TGCAGCGTGCTCTGGGACAGGGCTGGAAACACCATATATTTT. It encodes CSVLWDRAGNTIYF. V is TRBV29-1 and J is TRBJ1-3; 9 bases match TRBD1. The CDR3 totals 14 residues. V lost 6 bases and J lost 2; bases outside the gene matches: 5. Germline V gene lookup returns CDR1 SQVTM and CDR2 ANQGSEA.

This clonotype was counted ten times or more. In DNA form, the CDR3 reads TGTGCCAGCAGCGGTCGAGCGGGAGCCGACTACAATGAGCAGTTCTTC. Protein: CASSGRAGADYNEQFF. The chain couples TRBV11-2 to TRBJ2-1; 8 positions match TRBD2. V was pared by 5 bases and J by 3 bases, with 9 bases of the junction left unmatched. Looked up from germline, CDR1 is SGHAT and CDR2 is FQNNGV. This CDR3 comprises 16 residues.

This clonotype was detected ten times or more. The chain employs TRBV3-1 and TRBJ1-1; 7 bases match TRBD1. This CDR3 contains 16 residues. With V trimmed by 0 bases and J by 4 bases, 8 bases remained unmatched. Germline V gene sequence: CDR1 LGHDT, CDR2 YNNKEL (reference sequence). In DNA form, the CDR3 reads TGTGCCAGCAGCCAAGATCCGACAGGGAGTAGCACTGAAGCTTTCTTT. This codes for CASSQDPTGSSTEAFF.

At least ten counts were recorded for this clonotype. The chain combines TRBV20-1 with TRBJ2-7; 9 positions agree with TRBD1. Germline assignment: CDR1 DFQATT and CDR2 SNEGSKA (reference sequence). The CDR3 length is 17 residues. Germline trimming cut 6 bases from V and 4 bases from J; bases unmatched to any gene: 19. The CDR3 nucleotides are TGCAGTGCGTCCAGCCCCCTGACAGGGGGGGGGACATACGAGCAGTACTTC. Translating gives CSASSPLTGGGTYEQYF.

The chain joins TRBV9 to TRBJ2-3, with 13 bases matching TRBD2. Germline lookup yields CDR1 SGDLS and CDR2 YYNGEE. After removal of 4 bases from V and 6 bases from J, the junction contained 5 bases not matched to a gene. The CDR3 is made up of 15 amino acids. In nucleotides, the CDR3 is TGTGCCAGCAGCCGGACTAGCGGGAGCCCGGATACGCAGTATTTT. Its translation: CASSRTSGSPDTQYF.

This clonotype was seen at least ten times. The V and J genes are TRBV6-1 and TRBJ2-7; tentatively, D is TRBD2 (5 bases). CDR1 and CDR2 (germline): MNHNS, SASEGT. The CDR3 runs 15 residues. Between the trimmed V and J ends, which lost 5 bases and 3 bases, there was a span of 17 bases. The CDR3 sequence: CASSREAAGGYEQYF. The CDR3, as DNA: TGTGCCAGCAGTCGCGAGGCGGCGGGTGGCTACGAGCAGTACTTC.

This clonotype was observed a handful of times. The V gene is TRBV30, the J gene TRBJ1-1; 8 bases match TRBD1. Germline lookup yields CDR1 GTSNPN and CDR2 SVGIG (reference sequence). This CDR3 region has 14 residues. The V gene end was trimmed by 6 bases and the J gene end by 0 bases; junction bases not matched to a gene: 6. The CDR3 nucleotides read TGTGCCTGCAGGGACAGGCCTATGAACACTGAAGCTTTCTTT. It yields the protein CACRDRPMNTEAFF.

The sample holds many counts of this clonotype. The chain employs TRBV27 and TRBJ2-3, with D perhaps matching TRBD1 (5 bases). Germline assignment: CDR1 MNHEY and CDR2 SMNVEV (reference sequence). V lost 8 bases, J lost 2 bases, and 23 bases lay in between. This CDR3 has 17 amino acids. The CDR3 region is CASSSRPDTYYTDTQYF. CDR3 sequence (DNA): TGTGCCAGCTCGTCCAGGCCGGACACTTACTACACAGATACGCAGTATTTT.

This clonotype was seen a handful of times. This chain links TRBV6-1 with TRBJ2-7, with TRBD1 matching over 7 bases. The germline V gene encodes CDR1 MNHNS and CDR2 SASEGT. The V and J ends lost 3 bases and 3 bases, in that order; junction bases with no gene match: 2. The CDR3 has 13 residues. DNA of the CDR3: TGTGCCAGCAGTGATGGACAGGACTACGAGCAGTACTTC. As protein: CASSDGQDYEQYF.

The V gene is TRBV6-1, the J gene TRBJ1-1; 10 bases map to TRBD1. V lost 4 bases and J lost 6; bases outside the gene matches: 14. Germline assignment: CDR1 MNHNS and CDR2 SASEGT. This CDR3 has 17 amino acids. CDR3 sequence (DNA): TGTGCCAGCAGTGCCTCTGGGACAGGGGCCACCGGGCCTGAAGCTTTCTTT. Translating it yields CASSASGTGATGPEAFF.

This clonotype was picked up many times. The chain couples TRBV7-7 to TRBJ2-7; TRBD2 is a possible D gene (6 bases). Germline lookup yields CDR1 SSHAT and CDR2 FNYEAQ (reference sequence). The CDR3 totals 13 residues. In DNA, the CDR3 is TGTGCTAGCGCCCCGGGACTTTCCTACGAGCAGTACTTC. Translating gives CASAPGLSYEQYF. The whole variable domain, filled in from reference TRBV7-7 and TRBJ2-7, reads GAGVSQSPRYKVTKRGQDVTLRCDPISSHATLYWYQQALGQGPEFLTYFNYEAQPDKSGLPSDRFSAERPEGSISTLTIQRTEQRDSAMYRCASAPGLSYEQYFGPGTRLTVT.

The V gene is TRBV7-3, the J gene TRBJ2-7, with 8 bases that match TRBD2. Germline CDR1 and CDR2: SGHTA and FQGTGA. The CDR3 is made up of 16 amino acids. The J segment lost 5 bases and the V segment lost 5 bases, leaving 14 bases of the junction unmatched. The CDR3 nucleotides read TGTGCCAGCAGCCCAACCCGGGGTAGCGGGATAGACGAGCAGTACTTC. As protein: CASSPTRGSGIDEQYF.

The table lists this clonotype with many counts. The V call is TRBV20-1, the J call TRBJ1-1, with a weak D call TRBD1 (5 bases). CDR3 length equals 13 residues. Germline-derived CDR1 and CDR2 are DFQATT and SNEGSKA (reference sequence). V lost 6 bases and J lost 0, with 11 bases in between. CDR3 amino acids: CSAGGRVNTEAFF. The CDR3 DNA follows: TGCAGTGCCGGGGGTAGGGTGAACACTGAAGCTTTCTTT.

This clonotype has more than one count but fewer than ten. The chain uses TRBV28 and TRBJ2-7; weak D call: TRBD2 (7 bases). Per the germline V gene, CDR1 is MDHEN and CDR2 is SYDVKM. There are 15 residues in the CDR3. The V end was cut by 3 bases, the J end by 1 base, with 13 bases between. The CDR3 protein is CASSFRGATSYEQYF. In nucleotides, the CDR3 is TGTGCCAGCAGTTTCCGGGGGGCAACATCCTACGAGCAGTACTTC.

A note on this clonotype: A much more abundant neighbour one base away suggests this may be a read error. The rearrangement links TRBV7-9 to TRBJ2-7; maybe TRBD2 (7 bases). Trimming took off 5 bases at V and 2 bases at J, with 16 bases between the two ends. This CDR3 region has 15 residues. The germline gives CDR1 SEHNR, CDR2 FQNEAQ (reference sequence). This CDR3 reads CASSSGGGSPYEQYF. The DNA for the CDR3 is TGTGCCAGCAGCAGTGGGGGCGGGAGCCCCTACGAGCAGTACTTC.

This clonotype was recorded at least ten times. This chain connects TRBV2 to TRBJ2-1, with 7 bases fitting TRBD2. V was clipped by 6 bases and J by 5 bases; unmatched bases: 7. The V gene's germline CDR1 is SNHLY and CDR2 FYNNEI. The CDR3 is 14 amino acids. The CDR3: CASSIGRVNNEQFF. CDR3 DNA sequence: TGTGCCAGCAGCATTGGGAGGGTCAACAATGAGCAGTTCTTC. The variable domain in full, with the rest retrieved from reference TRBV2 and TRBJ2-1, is EPEVTQTPSHQVTQMGQEVILRCVPISNHLYFYWYRQILGQKVEFLVSFYNNEISEKSEIFDDQFSVERPDGSNFTLKIRSTKLEDSAMYFCASSIGRVNNEQFFGPGTRLTVL.

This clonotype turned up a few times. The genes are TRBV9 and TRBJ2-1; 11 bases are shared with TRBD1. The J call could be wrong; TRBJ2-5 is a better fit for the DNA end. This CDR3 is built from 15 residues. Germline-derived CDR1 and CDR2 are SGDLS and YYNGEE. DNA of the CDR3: TGTGCCAGCAGCGTGGCGGGACAGGGGGTTGAGACCCAGTACTTC. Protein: CASSVAGQGVETQYF.

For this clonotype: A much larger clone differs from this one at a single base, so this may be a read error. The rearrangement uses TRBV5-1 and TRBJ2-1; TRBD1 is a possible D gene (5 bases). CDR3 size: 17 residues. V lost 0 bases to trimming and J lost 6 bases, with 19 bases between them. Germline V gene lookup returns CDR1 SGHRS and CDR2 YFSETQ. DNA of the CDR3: TGCGCCAGCAGCTTGGGATCTTTGACGGACACCGCCAATGAGCAGTTCTTC. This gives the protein CASSLGSLTDTANEQFF.

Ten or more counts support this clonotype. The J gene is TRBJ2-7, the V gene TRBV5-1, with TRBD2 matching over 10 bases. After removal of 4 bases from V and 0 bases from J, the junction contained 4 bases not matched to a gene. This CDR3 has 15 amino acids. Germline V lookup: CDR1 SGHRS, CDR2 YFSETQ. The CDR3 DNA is TGCGCCAGCAGCCCCGGACTAGCGGCCTCCTACGAGCAGTACTTC. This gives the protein CASSPGLAASYEQYF.

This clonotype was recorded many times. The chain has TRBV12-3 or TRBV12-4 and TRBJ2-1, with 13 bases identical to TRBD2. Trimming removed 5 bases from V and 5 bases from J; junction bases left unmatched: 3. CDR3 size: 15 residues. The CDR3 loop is CASSRGTSGDNEQFF. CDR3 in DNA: TGTGCCAGCAGTCGGGGGACTAGCGGGGACAATGAGCAGTTCTTC.

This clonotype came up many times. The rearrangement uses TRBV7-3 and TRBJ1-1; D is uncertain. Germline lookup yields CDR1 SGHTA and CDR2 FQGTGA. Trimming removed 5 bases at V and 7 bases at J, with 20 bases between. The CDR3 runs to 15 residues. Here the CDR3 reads CASSRLPRQADEAFF. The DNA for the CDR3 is TGTGCCAGCAGCCGCCTCCCGAGGCAGGCGGATGAAGCTTTCTTT.

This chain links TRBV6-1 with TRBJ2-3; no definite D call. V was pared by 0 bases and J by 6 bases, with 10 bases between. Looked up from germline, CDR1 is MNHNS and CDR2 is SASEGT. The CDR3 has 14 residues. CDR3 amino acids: CASSEALLRDTQYF. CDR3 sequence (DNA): TGTGCCAGCAGTGAAGCCCTCCTCAGGGATACGCAGTATTTT.

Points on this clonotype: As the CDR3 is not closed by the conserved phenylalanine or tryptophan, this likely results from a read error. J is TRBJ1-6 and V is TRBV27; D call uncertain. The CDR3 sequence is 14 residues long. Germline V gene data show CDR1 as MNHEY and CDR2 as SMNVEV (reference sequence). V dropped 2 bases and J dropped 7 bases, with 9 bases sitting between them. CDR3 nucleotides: TGTGCCAGCAGTTTAGGGCAGAGAAATTCACCCCTCCACTCT. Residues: CASSLGQRNSPLHS.